Given below is one T cell receptor (beta chain) in context. These data originate in a study of blood T cell repertoires in COVID-19. Recruits, aged roughly 18 to 90 years, lived in 20 to 30 US areas. Sequencing was performed with immunoSEQ multiplex PCR; in TCRdb, only in-frame clones are kept and a portion is missing. Here the sample spans under 350,000 clones, 86% being singletons. The CDR3 is made up of 14 amino acids. The germline V and J ends were trimmed by 3 bases and 2 bases, with 10 bases remaining between them. Per the germline V gene, CDR1 is LGHNA and CDR2 is YNFKEQ. The sequencing sample was made of PBMCs or T cells enriched from blood (not recorded which). The chain links TRBV4-2 to TRBJ1-1, with D uncertain. This TCR came from a woman in her forties with acute COVID-19. The CDR3: CASSHQAPNTEAFF. In nucleotides, the CDR3 is TGTGCCAGCAGCCACCAGGCGCCTAACACTGAAGCTTTCTTT.